These 18 T cell receptor beta chains share one sample of origin, sequenced in a study of graft-versus-host responses after intestinal transplantation (dated by TCRdb to 2020 to 2023). The time point label corresponds to: cells obtained before transplantation from donor or recipient. Which antigens these TCRs recognize remains unknown. Library preparation used the immunoSEQ multiplex PCR assay. TCRdb's version of the immuneACCESS table is confined to in-frame rearrangements and falls short of the full clone set. An unresolved V gene accounts for under half of the shortfall where checked; the remainder is of unknown origin. This sample is represented by roughly 93,000 clones; 85% to 95% of them were singletons. The top ten clonotypes cover more than 0.35% of the sample. Here the sequenced sample was unstimulated CD8+ T cells sorted from spleen or lymph node cells, taken before transplant. The origin of the receptors is a human donor who was the organ donor for an intestinal transplant.

This chain links TRBV5-6 with TRBJ2-5; 7 bases line up with TRBD1. The DNA end lines up better with TRBJ2-7; the J call may be wrong. The CDR3 length is 15 residues. CDR1 is SGHDT and CDR2 is YYEEEE in the germline V gene. The CDR3 protein is CASSSYRDSSYEQYF. The CDR3 DNA follows: TGTGCCAGCAGCTCTTACCGGGACAGCTCCTACGAGCAGTACTTC.

V gene TRBV7-9 combines with J gene TRBJ2-1; D may be TRBD2 (6 bases). This CDR3 comprises 16 residues. V lost 0 bases, J lost 0 bases, and 9 bases lay in between. Germline V gene data show CDR1 as SEHNR and CDR2 as FQNEAQ (reference sequence). CDR3 DNA: TGTGCCAGCAGCTTAGCATCCGGGAGCTCCTACAATGAGCAGTTCTTC. Its protein product is CASSLASGSSYNEQFF.

V is TRBV5-1 and J is TRBJ1-4; D is undetermined. Germline loops: CDR1 SGHRS, CDR2 YFSETQ. The CDR3 is 14 amino acids. V was clipped by 0 bases and J by 8 bases, with 11 bases between them. CDR3 nucleotide sequence: TGCGCCAGCAGCTTGGCTCTAGGAACGGAAAAACTGTTTTTT. Translating it yields CASSLALGTEKLFF. Together with reference TRBV5-1 and TRBJ1-4, the CDR3 gives the full variable domain: KAGVTQTPRYLIKTRGQQVTLSCSPISGHRSVSWYQQTPGQGLQFLFEYFSETQRNKGNFPGRFSGRQFSNSRSEMNVSTLELGDSALYLCASSLALGTEKLFFGSGTQLSVL.

This clone was seen only once. V usage is TRBV5-4 and J usage is TRBJ2-2, with 7 bases matching TRBD1. CDR1 is SGHNT, CDR2 YYREEE, per germline (reference sequence). With V trimmed by 7 bases and J by 4 bases, 4 bases remained unmatched. The CDR3 loop spans 13 amino acids. CDR3: CASLNRGTGELFF. The CDR3 nucleotides are TGTGCCAGCCTAAACAGGGGCACCGGGGAGCTGTTTTTT. The complete variable domain, with remaining parts taken from reference TRBV5-4 and TRBJ2-2, reads ETGVTQSPTHLIKTRGQQVTLRCSSQSGHNTVSWYQQALGQGPQFIFQYYREEENGRGNFPPRFSGLQFPNYSSELNVNALELDDSALYLCASLNRGTGELFFGEGSRLTVL.

V gene TRBV4-1 combines with J gene TRBJ2-7, with TRBD1 matching 8 bases. This CDR3 comprises 15 residues. From germline, CDR1 is MGHRA and CDR2 YSYEKL. Trimming at V came to 4 bases and at J to 5 bases, leaving 10 bases not matched to a gene. DNA for the CDR3: TGCGCCAGCAGCCCCACCTGGACAGGGTCGAACGAGCAGTACTTC. This sequence encodes CASSPTWTGSNEQYF.

This chain joins TRBV13 and TRBJ1-6; D is unresolved. The CDR3 has 12 residues. With 4 bases removed from V and 9 bases from J, the gap between germline ends came to 7 bases. Germline-derived CDR1 and CDR2 are PRHDT and FYEKMQ (reference sequence). The CDR3 region has the DNA TGTGCCAGCAGCTCCTCGAGTTCACCCCTCCACTTT. This translates into CASSSSSSPLHF. The full variable domain, rest sourced from reference TRBV13 and TRBJ1-6, is AAGVIQSPRHLIKEKRETATLKCYPIPRHDTVYWYQQGPGQDPQFLISFYEKMQSDKGSIPDRFSAQQFSDYHSELNMSSLELGDSALYFCASSSSSSPLHFGNGTRLTVT.

The V gene is TRBV2, the J gene TRBJ2-2; D is unresolved. The germline V gene encodes CDR1 SNHLY and CDR2 FYNNEI. This CDR3 has 15 residues. V shed 3 bases and J shed 6 bases, with 14 bases lying between them. The DNA for the CDR3 is TGTGCCAGCAGTGATCCCCCTAGGTCCGCCGGGGAGCTGTTTTTT. Translating it yields CASSDPPRSAGELFF.

The chain is built from TRBV27 and TRBJ2-7, with 9 positions matching TRBD2. This CDR3 has 13 residues. Germline CDR1 MNHEY, CDR2 SMNVEV (reference sequence). Germline trimming cut 4 bases from V and 4 bases from J; bases unmatched to any gene: 2. For the CDR3, the DNA is TGTGCCAGCAGTTGGACTAGCGAGTACGAGCAGTACTTC. Protein product: CASSWTSEYEQYF.

The genes are TRBV6-5 and TRBJ1-2, with 8 nucleotides matching TRBD1. Losses at the gene ends were 5 bases for V and 4 bases for J; bases not matched to a gene: 9. CDR3 length equals 15 residues. Germline CDR1 and CDR2: MNHEY and SVGAGI. Here the CDR3 DNA reads TGTGCCAGCAGTCTGGGACAGGACGACGGCTATGGCTACACCTTC. It translates to CASSLGQDDGYGYTF.

The rearrangement uses TRBV27 and TRBJ1-5; the D gene is possibly TRBD1 (5 bases). V was pared by 4 bases and J by 3 bases, with 10 bases between. Germline assignment: CDR1 MNHEY and CDR2 SMNVEV (reference sequence). This CDR3 region has 14 residues. The CDR3 region has the DNA TGTGCCAGCAGTTACCAGGGAACCAATCAGCCCCAGCATTTT. The encoded protein is CASSYQGTNQPQHF.

The chain recombines TRBV5-5 with TRBJ2-2; no clear D. CDR3 size: 14 residues. Germline lookup yields CDR1 SGHKS and CDR2 YYEKEE (reference sequence). Between the trimmed V and J ends, which lost 0 bases and 1 base, there was a span of 4 bases. The CDR3 bases are TGTGCCAGCAGCTTGGCCGTGAACACCGGGGAGCTGTTTTTT. Amino acids: CASSLAVNTGELFF. Looking up the rest from reference TRBV5-5 and TRBJ2-2 gives the full variable domain: DAGVTQSPTHLIKTRGQQVTLRCSPISGHKSVSWYQQVLGQGPQFIFQYYEKEERGRGNFPDRFSARQFPNYSSELNVNALLLGDSALYLCASSLAVNTGELFFGEGSRLTVL.

The genes are TRBV11-3 and TRBJ1-1; TRBD1 matches 7 bases. V was clipped by 5 bases and J by 3 bases; unmatched bases: 3. The CDR3 extends over 13 amino acids. Germline V CDR1 and CDR2: SGHNT, YENEEA. This CDR3 is CASSHQGDTEAFF. As DNA, the CDR3 is TGTGCCAGCAGCCATCAGGGGGACACTGAAGCTTTCTTT.

The rearrangement joins TRBV6-6 to TRBJ1-6; 8 positions agree with TRBD1. The CDR3 is 14 residues long. The germline gives CDR1 MNHNY, CDR2 SVGAGI (reference sequence). V was pared by 6 bases and J by 10 bases, with 8 bases of the junction left unmatched. The CDR3 region has the DNA TGTGCCAGCAGAGGACAGGGCCTCGACTCACCCCTCCACTTT. Protein product: CASRGQGLDSPLHF.

This chain uses TRBV7-9 with TRBJ2-4, with 8 bases aligning to TRBD2. The V gene end was trimmed by 5 bases and the J gene end by 0 bases; junction bases not matched to a gene: 12. Germline V gene data show CDR1 as SEHNR and CDR2 as FQNEAQ (reference sequence). The CDR3 extends over 18 amino acids. The CDR3 coding sequence is TGTGCCAGCAGCCCCGGGGGTGGAGCGGGGGAAGCCAAAAACATTCAGTACTTC. The encoded protein is CASSPGGGAGEAKNIQYF. The variable domain in full, with the rest retrieved from reference TRBV7-9 and TRBJ2-4, is DTGVSQNPRHKITKRGQNVTFRCDPISEHNRLYWYRQTLGQGPEFLTYFQNEAQLEKSRLLSDRFSAERPKGSFSTLEIQRTEQGDSAMYLCASSPGGGAGEAKNIQYFGAGTRLSVL.

CDR3 protein: CASSLRDRGTF. Here the CDR3 DNA reads TGTGCCAGCAGCTTGCGGGACAGGGGCACCTTC. This rearrangement joins TRBV5-6 to TRBJ1-2; 10 nucleotides match TRBD1. The germline V gene encodes CDR1 SGHDT and CDR2 YYEEEE. Trimming at V came to 1 base and at J to 13 bases, leaving 1 base not matched to a gene. This CDR3 has 11 residues.

The rearrangement uses TRBV4-2 and TRBJ2-7, with a possible D match to TRBD2 (6 bases). V was clipped by 4 bases and J by 2 bases, with 9 bases between them. This CDR3 comprises 13 residues. The germline CDR1 and CDR2 sequences are LGHNA and YNFKEQ. CDR3 protein: CASSPGSTYEQYF. The DNA of the CDR3 is TGTGCCAGCAGCCCCGGGAGCACCTACGAGCAGTACTTC.

V is TRBV13 and J is TRBJ1-5; D possibly corresponds to TRBD1 (6 bases). V dropped 3 bases and J dropped 4 bases, with 10 bases sitting between them. The CDR3 length is 14 residues. Germline V gene lookup returns CDR1 PRHDT and CDR2 FYEKMQ (reference sequence). The CDR3 DNA sequence: TGTGCCAGCAGCTTCGGACAGAGAAATCAGCCCCAGCATTTT. Residues: CASSFGQRNQPQHF.

The V gene is TRBV19, the J gene TRBJ1-2; the match to TRBD1 covers 7 bases. Trimming removed 3 bases from V and 5 bases from J; junction bases left unmatched: 6. CDR3 size: 14 residues. Germline-derived CDR1 and CDR2 are LNHDA and SQIVND (reference sequence). The CDR3 is CASSIEGAGYGYTF. Here the CDR3 DNA reads TGTGCCAGTAGTATTGAGGGGGCAGGTTATGGCTACACCTTC. Full variable domain (missing parts from reference TRBV19 and TRBJ1-2): DGGITQSPKYLFRKEGQNVTLSCEQNLNHDAMYWYRQDPGQGLRLIYYSQIVNDFQKGDIAEGYSVSREKKESFPLTVTSAQKNPTAFYLCASSIEGAGYGYTFGSGTRLTVV.